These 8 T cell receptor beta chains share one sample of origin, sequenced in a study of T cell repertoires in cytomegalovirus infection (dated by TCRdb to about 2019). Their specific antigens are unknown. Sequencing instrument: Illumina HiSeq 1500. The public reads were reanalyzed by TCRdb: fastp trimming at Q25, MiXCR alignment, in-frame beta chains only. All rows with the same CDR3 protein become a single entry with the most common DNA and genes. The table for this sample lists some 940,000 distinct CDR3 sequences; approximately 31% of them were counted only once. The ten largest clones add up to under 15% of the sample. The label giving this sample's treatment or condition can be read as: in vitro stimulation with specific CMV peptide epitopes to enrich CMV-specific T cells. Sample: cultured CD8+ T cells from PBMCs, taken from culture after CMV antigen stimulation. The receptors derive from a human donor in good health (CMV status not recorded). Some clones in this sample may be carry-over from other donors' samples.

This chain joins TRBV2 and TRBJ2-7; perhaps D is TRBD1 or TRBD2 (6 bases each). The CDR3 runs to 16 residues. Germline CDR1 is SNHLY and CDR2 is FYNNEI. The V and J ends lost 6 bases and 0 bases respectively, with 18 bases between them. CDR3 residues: CASSQVGGLGSYEQYF. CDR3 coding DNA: TGTGCCAGCAGCCAAGTTGGGGGGCTGGGCTCCTACGAGCAGTACTTC.

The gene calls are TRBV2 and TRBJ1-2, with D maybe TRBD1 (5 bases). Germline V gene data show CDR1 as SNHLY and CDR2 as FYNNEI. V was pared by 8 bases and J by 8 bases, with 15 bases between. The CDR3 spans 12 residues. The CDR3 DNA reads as TGTGCCAGCCCCCTTTGGGGGGGAGGCTACACCTTC. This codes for CASPLWGGGYTF.

CDR3: CAISEGNVDTQYF. The CDR3 nucleotides are TGTGCCATCAGTGAAGGGAATGTGGATACGCAGTATTTT. The chain combines TRBV10-3 with TRBJ2-3; D is undetermined. Trimming took off 3 bases at V and 6 bases at J, with 10 bases between the two ends. The CDR3 runs to 13 residues. The V gene's germline CDR1 is ENHRY and CDR2 SYGVKD.

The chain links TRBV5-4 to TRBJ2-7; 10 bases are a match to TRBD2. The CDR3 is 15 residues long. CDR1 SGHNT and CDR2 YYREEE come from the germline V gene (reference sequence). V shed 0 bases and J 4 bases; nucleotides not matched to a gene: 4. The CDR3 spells CASSLAGTSDYEQYF. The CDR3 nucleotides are TGTGCCAGCAGCTTGGCCGGGACTAGCGATTACGAGCAGTACTTC.

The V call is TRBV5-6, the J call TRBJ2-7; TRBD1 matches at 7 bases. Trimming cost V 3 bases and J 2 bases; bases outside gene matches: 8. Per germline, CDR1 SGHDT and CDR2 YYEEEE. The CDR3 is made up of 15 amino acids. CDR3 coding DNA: TGTGCCAGCAGCTCGGAACAGGGGTCCACCTACGAGCAGTACGTC. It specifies CASSSEQGSTYEQYV.

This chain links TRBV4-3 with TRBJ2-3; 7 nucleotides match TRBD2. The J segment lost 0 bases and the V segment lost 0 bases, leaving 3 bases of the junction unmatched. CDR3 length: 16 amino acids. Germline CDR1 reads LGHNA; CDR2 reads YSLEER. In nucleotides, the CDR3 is TGCGCCAGCAGCCAAGATCCAGCGGGGAGCACAGATACGCAGTATTTT. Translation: CASSQDPAGSTDTQYF.

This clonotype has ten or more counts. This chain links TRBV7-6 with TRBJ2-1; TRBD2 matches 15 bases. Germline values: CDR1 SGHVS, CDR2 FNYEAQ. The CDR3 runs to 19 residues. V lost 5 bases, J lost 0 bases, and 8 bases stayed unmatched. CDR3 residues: CASSDGTSGGISSYNEQFF. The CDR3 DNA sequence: TGTGCCAGCAGCGACGGGACTAGCGGGGGGATCTCCTCCTACAATGAGCAGTTCTTC. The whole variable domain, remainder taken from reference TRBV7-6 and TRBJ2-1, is GAGVSQSPRYKVTKRGQDVALRCDPISGHVSLYWYRQALGQGPEFLTYFNYEAQQDKSGLPNDRFSAERPEGSISTLTIQRTEQRDSAMYRCASSDGTSGGISSYNEQFFGPGTRLTVL.

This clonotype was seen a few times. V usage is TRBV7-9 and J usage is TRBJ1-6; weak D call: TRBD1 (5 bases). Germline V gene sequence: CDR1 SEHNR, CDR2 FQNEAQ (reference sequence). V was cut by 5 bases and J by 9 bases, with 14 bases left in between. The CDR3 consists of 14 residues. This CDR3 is CASSTDSGGSPLHF. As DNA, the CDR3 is TGTGCCAGCAGCACCGACAGTGGCGGTTCACCCCTCCACTTT.